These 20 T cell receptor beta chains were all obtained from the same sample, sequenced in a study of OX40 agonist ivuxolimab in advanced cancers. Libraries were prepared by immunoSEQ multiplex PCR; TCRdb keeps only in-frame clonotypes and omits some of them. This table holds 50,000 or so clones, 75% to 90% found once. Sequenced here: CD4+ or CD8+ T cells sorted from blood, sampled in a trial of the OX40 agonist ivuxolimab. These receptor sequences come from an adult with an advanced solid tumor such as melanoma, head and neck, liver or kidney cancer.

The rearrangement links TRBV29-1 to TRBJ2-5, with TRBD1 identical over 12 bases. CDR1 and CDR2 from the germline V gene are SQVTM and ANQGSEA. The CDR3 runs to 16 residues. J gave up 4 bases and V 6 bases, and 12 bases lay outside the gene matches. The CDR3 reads CSVAPGTGGVLETQYF. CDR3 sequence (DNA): TGCAGCGTCGCCCCCGGGACAGGGGGCGTCTTAGAGACCCAGTACTTC. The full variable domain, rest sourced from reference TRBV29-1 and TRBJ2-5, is SAVISQKPSRDICQRGTSLTIQCQVDSQVTMMFWYRQQPGQSLTLIATANQGSEATYESGFVIDKFPISRPNLTFSTLTVSNMSPEDSSIYLCSVAPGTGGVLETQYFGPGTRLLVL.

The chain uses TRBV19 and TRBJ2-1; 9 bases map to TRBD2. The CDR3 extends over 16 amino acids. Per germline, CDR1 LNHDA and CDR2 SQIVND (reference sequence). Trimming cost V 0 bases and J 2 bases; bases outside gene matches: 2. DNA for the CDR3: TGTGCCAGTAGTATAGAGGGCGGGGGGGCCTACAATGAGCAGTTCTTC. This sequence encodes CASSIEGGGAYNEQFF.

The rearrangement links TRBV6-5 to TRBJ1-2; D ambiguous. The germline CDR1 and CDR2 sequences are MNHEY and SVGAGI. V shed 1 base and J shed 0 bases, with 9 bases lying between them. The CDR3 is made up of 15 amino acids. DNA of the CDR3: TGTGCCAGCAGTTACTTTGGCGAAGCTAACTATGGCTACACCTTC. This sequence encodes CASSYFGEANYGYTF.

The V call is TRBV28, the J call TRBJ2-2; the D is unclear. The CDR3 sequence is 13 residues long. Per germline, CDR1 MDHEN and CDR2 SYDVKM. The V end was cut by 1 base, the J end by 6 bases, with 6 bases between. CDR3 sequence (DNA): TGTGCCAGCAGTTTATTTTGGGCCGGGGAGCTGTTTTTT. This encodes CASSLFWAGELFF. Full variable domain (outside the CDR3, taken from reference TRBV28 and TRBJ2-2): DVKVTQSSRYLVKRTGEKVFLECVQDMDHENMFWYRQDPGLGLRLIYFSYDVKMKEKGDIPEGYSVSREKKERFSLILESASTNQTSMYLCASSLFWAGELFFGEGSRLTVL.

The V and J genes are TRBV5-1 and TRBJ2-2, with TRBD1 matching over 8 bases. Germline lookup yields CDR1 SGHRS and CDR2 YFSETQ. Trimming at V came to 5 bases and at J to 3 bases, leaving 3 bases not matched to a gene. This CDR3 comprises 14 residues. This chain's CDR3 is CASSLTGDTGELFF. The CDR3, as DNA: TGCGCCAGCAGTCTGACAGGGGACACCGGGGAGCTGTTTTTT. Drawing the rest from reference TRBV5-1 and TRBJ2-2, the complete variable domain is KAGVTQTPRYLIKTRGQQVTLSCSPISGHRSVSWYQQTPGQGLQFLFEYFSETQRNKGNFPGRFSGRQFSNSRSEMNVSTLELGDSALYLCASSLTGDTGELFFGEGSRLTVL.

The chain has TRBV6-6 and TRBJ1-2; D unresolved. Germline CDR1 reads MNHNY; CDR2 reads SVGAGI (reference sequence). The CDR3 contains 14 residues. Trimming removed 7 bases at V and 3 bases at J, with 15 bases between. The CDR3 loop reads CASTDPQAYYGYTF. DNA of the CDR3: TGTGCCAGCACCGACCCGCAGGCCTACTATGGCTACACCTTC.

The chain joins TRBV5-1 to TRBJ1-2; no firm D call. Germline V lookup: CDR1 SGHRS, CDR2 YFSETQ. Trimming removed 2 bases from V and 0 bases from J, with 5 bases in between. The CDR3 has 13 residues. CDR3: CASSLGTNYGYTF. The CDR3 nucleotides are TGCGCCAGCAGCTTAGGAACTAACTATGGCTACACCTTC.

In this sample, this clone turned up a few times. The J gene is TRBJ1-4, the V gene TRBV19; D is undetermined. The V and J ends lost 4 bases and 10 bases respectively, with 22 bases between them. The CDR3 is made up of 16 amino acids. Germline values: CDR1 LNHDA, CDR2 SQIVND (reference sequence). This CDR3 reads CASSTPEGRSLGKLFF. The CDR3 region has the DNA TGTGCCAGTAGTACCCCGGAAGGGAGATCACTTGGAAAACTGTTTTTT.

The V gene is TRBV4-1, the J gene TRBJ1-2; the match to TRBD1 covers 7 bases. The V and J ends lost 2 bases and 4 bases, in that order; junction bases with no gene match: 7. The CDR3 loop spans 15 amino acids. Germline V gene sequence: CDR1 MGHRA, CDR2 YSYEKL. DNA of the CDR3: TGCGCCAGCAGCCAAACGACAGGGAACCTCTATGGCTACACCTTC. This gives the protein CASSQTTGNLYGYTF.

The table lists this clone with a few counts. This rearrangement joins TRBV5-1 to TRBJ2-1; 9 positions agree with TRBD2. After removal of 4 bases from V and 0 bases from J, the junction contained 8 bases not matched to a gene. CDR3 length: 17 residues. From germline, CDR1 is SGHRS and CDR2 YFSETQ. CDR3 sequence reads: CASSDTSGWSSYNEQFF. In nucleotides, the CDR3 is TGCGCCAGCAGCGACACTAGCGGGTGGAGCTCCTACAATGAGCAGTTCTTC. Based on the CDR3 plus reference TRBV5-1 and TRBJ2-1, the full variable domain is KAGVTQTPRYLIKTRGQQVTLSCSPISGHRSVSWYQQTPGQGLQFLFEYFSETQRNKGNFPGRFSGRQFSNSRSEMNVSTLELGDSALYLCASSDTSGWSSYNEQFFGPGTRLTVL.

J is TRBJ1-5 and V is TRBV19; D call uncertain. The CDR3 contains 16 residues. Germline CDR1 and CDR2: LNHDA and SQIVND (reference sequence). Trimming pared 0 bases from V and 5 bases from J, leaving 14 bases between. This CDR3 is CASSIEVPLGHQPQHF. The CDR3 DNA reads TGTGCCAGTAGTATAGAGGTTCCATTAGGGCATCAGCCCCAGCATTTT.

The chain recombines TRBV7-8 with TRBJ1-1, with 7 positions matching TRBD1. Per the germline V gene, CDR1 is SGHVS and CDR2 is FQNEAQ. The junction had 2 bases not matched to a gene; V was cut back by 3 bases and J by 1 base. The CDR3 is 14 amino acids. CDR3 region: CASSFGQENTEAFF. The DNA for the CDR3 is TGTGCCAGCAGCTTCGGACAGGAGAACACTGAAGCTTTCTTT.

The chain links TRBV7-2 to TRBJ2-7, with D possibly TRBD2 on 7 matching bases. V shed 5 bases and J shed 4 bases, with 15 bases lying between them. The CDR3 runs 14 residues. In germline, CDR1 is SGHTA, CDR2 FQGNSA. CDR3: CASSPGGGGYEQYF. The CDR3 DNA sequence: TGTGCCAGCAGCCCAGGCGGGGGCGGATACGAGCAGTACTTC. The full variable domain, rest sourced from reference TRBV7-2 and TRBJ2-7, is GAGVSQSPSNKVTEKGKDVELRCDPISGHTALYWYRQSLGQGLEFLIYFQGNSAPDKSGLPSDRFSAERTGGSVSTLTIQRTQQEDSAVYLCASSPGGGGYEQYFGPGTRLTVT.

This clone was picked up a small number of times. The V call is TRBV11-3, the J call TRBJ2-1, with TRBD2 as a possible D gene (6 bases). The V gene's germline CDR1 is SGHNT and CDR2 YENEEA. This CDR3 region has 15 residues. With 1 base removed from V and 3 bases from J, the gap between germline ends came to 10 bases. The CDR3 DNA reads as TGTGCCAGCAGCTTAGGGACTACCCTCTACAATGAGCAGTTCTTC. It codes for CASSLGTTLYNEQFF.

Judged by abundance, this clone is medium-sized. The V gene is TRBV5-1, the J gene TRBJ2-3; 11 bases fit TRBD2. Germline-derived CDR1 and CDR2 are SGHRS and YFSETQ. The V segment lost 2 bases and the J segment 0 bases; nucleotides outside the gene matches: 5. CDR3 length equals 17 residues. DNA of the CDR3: TGCGCCAGCAGCTTCGACCCTAGCGGGGGGAGCACAGATACGCAGTATTTT. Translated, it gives CASSFDPSGGSTDTQYF. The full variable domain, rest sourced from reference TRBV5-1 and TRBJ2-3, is KAGVTQTPRYLIKTRGQQVTLSCSPISGHRSVSWYQQTPGQGLQFLFEYFSETQRNKGNFPGRFSGRQFSNSRSEMNVSTLELGDSALYLCASSFDPSGGSTDTQYFGPGTRLTVL.

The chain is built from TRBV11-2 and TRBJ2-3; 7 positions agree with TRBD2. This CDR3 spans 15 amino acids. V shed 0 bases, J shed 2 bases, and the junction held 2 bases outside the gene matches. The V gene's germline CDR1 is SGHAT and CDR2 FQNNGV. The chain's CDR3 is CASSLEGGFTDTQYF. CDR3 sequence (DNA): TGTGCCAGCAGCTTAGAGGGAGGGTTCACAGATACGCAGTATTTT.

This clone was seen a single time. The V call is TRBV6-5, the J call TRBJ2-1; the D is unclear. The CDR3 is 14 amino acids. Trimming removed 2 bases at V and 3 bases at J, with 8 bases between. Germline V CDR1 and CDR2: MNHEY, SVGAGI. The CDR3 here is CASSYAVNYNEQFF. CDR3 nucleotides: TGTGCCAGCAGTTACGCGGTAAACTACAATGAGCAGTTCTTC.

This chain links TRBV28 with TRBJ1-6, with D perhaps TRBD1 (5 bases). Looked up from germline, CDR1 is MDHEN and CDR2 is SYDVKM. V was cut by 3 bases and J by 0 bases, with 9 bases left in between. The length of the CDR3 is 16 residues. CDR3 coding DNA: TGTGCCAGCAGTTTGGACACGAGCTCCTATAATTCACCCCTCCACTTT. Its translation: CASSLDTSSYNSPLHF.

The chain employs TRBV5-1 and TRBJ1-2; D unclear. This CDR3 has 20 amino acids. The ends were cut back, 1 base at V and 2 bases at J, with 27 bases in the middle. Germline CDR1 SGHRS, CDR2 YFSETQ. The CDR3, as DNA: TGCGCCAGCAGCTTGCGGGGTTCTACTACTAACCAATTGCTAAACTATGGCTACACCTTC. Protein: CASSLRGSTTNQLLNYGYTF.

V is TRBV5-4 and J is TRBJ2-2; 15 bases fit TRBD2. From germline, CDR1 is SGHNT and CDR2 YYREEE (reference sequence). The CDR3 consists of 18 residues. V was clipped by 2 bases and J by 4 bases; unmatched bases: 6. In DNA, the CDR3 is TGTGCCAGCAGCTTAGGACTAGCGGGGGGGCGAAGCACCGGGGAGCTGTTTTTT. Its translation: CASSLGLAGGRSTGELFF.